These T cell receptor beta chains were read from a single sample in a study of shared clonotypes between healthy human individuals. Only in-frame clones appear in the TCRdb table, and some are missing; sequencing was by immunoSEQ multiplex PCR. The sample carries 2 million or so clones, 95% recorded once. The sample consisted of naive CD4+ T cells sorted from blood. The receptors come from a man aged 18 to 35 in good health. Each CDR3 is given with its conserved first and last residue. A D gene is named only where the DNA matches it firmly. Where a row states a size, it is once, few, many or the class of an expanded clone; other rows omit it.

v_call	clone_size	d_call	j_call	cdr3_nt	cdr3_aa
TRBV30	.	.	TRBJ1-5	TGTGCCTGGAATATTCAGGGTCAGCCCCAGCATTTT	CAWNIQGQPQHF
TRBV7-2	.	TRBD2	TRBJ2-7	TGTGCCAGCAGCGGGCGACTAGCGGGAGGGTACGAGCAGTACTTC	CASSGRLAGGYEQYF
TRBV18	.	.	TRBJ1-4	TGTGCCAGCTCACCGGGGACGGTGACAACTAATGAAAAACTGTTTTTT	CASSPGTVTTNEKLFF
TRBV9	once	.	TRBJ1-2	TGTGCCAGCAGCGTCCTGGACGGGCCGGGTAACTATGGCTACACCTTC	CASSVLDGPGNYGYTF
TRBV11-2	.	TRBD1	TRBJ1-2	TGTGCCAGCAGGGGACAGAACTATGGCTACACCTTC	CASRGQNYGYTF
TRBV5-1	.	.	TRBJ1-5	TGCGCCAGCAGCTTGGCCGGGAATCAGCCCCAGCATTTT	CASSLAGNQPQHF
TRBV2	once	.	TRBJ1-3	TGTGCCAGCAGTGAAGCGGCGACATTTACTGGAAACACCATATATTTT	CASSEAATFTGNTIYF
TRBV6-5	.	TRBD1	TRBJ2-7	TGTGCCAGCAGTAAGGACAGGAACCCTCACTACGAGCAGTACTTC	CASSKDRNPHYEQYF
TRBV28	.	.	TRBJ1-5	TGTGCCAGCAGTCCCCCCGGGGAGCGCAATCAGCCCCAGCATTTT	CASSPPGERNQPQHF
TRBV5-4	.	.	TRBJ2-2	TGTGCCAGCAGCTTAACGGGAGAGAACACCGGGGAGCTGTTTTTT	CASSLTGENTGELFF
TRBV6-1	.	.	TRBJ2-1	TGTGCCGCAGCAGGTAGGGACCGCTACCGTAAGCAGTTCTTC	CAAAGRDRYRKQFF
TRBV27	.	.	TRBJ2-7	TGTGCCAGCAAAGGGTCCTACGAGCAGTACTTC	CASKGSYEQYF
TRBV5-1	.	.	TRBJ1-6	TGCGCCAGCAGCTTGAAGAGAGACGAAAATTATAATTCACCCCTCCACTTT	CASSLKRDENYNSPLHF
TRBV18	.	TRBD1	TRBJ2-2	TGTGCCAGCTCACCTGGGACAGGGGTGAGCGGGGAGCTGTTTTTT	CASSPGTGVSGELFF
TRBV5-1	.	TRBD1	TRBJ2-7	TGCGCCAGCAGCCCCCAGTCGGGACAGGGCTCCGAGCAGTACTTC	CASSPQSGQGSEQYF